A few counts support the clone carrying this T cell receptor beta chain. These data are taken from a study of T cells in Graves' hyperthyroidism and ophthalmopathy. Amplified TCR beta CDR3 regions derived from RNA transcripts. HTBI primers were the set used in a first-round RT-PCR of the TCR CDR3. TCRdb passed the multiplex PCR reads through MiXCR, listing each CDR3 protein once. The sample records roughly 660,000 distinct CDR3 sequences, around 16% being singletons. The trim removed 0 bases at V and 4 bases at J, leaving 4 bases unmatched. Germline CDR1 and CDR2: SGDLS and YYNGEE. The CDR3 extends over 15 amino acids.

Material: blood. The chain links TRBV9 to TRBJ2-7; TRBD1 agrees at 10 bases. The TCR sequence derives from a man aged 45 to 65 with Graves' hyperthyroidism. CDR3 sequence: CASSVDQGQGYEQYF. The CDR3 DNA follows: TGTGCCAGCAGCGTAGATCAGGGACAGGGGTACGAGCAGTACTTC.